This entry is about one TCR beta chain. Source study methods: Amplification from reference gene primers served as the basis for estimated nucleated cell counts. The protocol was immunoSEQ multiplex PCR, while the TCRdb copy is restricted to in-frame clones and leaves out a portion. The D gene and trimming were derived from the DNA, and the V and J assignments and clone size from that table. This sample has fewer than 350,000 clones, with approximately 86% found just once. This sample is part of a study of blood T cell repertoires in COVID-19. Trimming took off 4 bases at V and 5 bases at J, with 11 bases between the two ends. CDR3 length equals 13 residues. The germline V gene encodes CDR1 LNHDA and CDR2 SQIVND (reference sequence).

The sequenced sample was peripheral blood. V and J are TRBV19 and TRBJ1-2; D call uncertain. This sequence originates from a man aged 18 to 29 with active or convalescent COVID-19. The CDR3 spells CASSTEQEYGYTF. In nucleotides, the CDR3 is TGTGCCAGTAGTACAGAACAAGAATATGGCTACACCTTC.